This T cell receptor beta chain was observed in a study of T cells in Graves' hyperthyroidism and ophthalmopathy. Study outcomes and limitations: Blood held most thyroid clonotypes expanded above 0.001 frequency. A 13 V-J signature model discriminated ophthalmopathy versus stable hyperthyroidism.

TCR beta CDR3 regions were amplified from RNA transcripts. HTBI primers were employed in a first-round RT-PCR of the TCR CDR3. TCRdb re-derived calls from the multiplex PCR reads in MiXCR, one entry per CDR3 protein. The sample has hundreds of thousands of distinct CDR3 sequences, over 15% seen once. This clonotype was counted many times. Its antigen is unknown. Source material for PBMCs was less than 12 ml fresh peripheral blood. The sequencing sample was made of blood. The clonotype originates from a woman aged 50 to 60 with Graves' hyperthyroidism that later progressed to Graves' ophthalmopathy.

In nucleotides, the CDR3 is TGCGCCAGCAGCCCCGGGCTCCTCTACGAGCAGTACTTC. This gives the protein CASSPGLLYEQYF. V usage is TRBV5-1 and J usage is TRBJ2-7; D ambiguous. The CDR3 has 13 amino acids. Germline loops: CDR1 SGHRS, CDR2 YFSETQ. Trimming shortened V by 4 bases and J by 3 bases, and 11 bases separated the two germline ends.